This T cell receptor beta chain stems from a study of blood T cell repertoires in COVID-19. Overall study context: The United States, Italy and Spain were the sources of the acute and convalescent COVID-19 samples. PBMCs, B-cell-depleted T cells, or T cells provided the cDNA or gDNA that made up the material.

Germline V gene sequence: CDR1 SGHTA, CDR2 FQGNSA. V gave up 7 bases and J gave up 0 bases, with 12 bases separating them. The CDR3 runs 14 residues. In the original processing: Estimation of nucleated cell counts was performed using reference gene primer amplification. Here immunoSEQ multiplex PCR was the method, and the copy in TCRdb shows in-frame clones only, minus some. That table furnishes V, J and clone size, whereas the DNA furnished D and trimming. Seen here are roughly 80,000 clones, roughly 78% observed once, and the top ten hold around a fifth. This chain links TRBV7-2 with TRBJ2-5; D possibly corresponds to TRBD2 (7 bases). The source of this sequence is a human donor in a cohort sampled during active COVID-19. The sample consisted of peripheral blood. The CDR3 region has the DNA TGTGCCAGCACCCGGGGGGCCAACCAAGAGACCCAGTACTTC. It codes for CASTRGANQETQYF.